This entry lists 15 T cell receptor beta chains sequenced from one sample in a study of T cells in Graves' hyperthyroidism and ophthalmopathy. Amplified TCR beta CDR3 regions derived from RNA transcripts. HTBI primers were used for first-round RT-PCR of the TCR CDR3. Via MiXCR, TCRdb re-called the multiplex PCR reads, giving one row per CDR3 protein. The sample yields around 260,000 distinct CDR3 sequences, approximately 26% seen once. The material sequenced was blood. The receptor source for this set is a man aged 35-49 years with Graves' hyperthyroidism that later progressed to Graves' ophthalmopathy.

This clonotype came up many times. This chain connects TRBV5-1 to TRBJ2-7; no clear D gene. The CDR3 has 14 residues. CDR1 and CDR2 from the germline V gene are SGHRS and YFSETQ. Trimming pared 0 bases from V and 8 bases from J, leaving 15 bases between. The CDR3 here is CASSLEWPATKQYF. CDR3 nucleotides: TGCGCCAGCAGCTTGGAGTGGCCAGCTACGAAGCAGTACTTC.

Many counts were recorded for this clonotype. The genes are TRBV3-1 and TRBJ2-7; 9 bases fit TRBD1. From germline, CDR1 is LGHDT and CDR2 YNNKEL (reference sequence). The CDR3 sequence is 14 residues long. With V trimmed by 8 bases and J by 2 bases, 7 bases remained unmatched. The CDR3 here is CASGTGTGTYEQYF. As DNA, the CDR3 is TGTGCCAGCGGGACCGGGACAGGGACCTACGAGCAGTACTTC.

This clonotype was detected ten times or more. V is TRBV29-1 and J is TRBJ2-7; TRBD1 agrees at 9 bases. The CDR3 totals 12 residues. Germline V CDR1 and CDR2: SQVTM, ANQGSEA. After removal of 6 bases from V and 5 bases from J, the junction contained 5 bases not matched to a gene. The CDR3 reads CSVWDRENEQYF. The CDR3 DNA is TGCAGCGTCTGGGACAGGGAGAACGAGCAGTACTTC.

This clonotype was seen repeatedly, ten times or more. The CDR3, as DNA: TGTGCCAGCAGTGGACCCCCGGACCGATCATCGTCCTACGAGCAGTACTTC. It codes for CASSGPPDRSSSYEQYF. This chain joins TRBV6-1 and TRBJ2-7; D is undetermined. The CDR3 totals 17 residues. Trimming pared 4 bases from V and 1 base from J, leaving 20 bases between. Germline CDR1 MNHNS, CDR2 SASEGT.

This clonotype was seen a single time. The V and J genes are TRBV6-1 and TRBJ2-7, with TRBD2 matching 8 bases. The length of the CDR3 is 13 residues. Germline V gives CDR1 MNHNS, CDR2 SASEGT. V was clipped by 5 bases and J by 7 bases; unmatched bases: 7. CDR3 in amino acids: CASSLGLAQEQYF. CDR3 bases: TGTGCCAGCAGTCTCGGACTAGCCCAGGAGCAGTACTTC.

This clonotype was detected many times. This chain connects TRBV5-1 to TRBJ1-1; possible D gene TRBD1, 6 bases. V was shortened by 2 bases and J by 1 base, with 9 bases between the two germline ends. The CDR3 loop spans 14 amino acids. CDR1 is SGHRS and CDR2 is YFSETQ in the germline V gene. The CDR3 DNA sequence: TGCGCCAGCAGCTTCTGGACAGCGAACACTGAAGCTTTCTTT. The encoded protein is CASSFWTANTEAFF.

This clonotype was counted many times. J is TRBJ1-2 and V is TRBV12-3 or TRBV12-4; D perhaps matches TRBD1 (5 bases). The CDR3 has 14 amino acids. Trimming stripped 3 bases from V and 8 bases from J, with 16 bases between. The CDR3 sequence is CASSFSGRKEGYTF. DNA of the CDR3: TGTGCCAGCAGTTTCTCGGGACGAAAGGAGGGCTACACCTTC.

This clonotype was recorded many times. The V gene is TRBV12-3 or TRBV12-4, the J gene TRBJ1-1; a weak D match, TRBD1 (5 bases). There are 15 residues in the CDR3. Trimming cost V 6 bases and J 3 bases, with 17 bases left between them. The CDR3 sequence is CASRTQRRGYTEAFF. The DNA of the CDR3 is TGTGCCAGCAGGACCCAGCGAAGGGGATACACTGAAGCTTTCTTT.

This clonotype was counted many times. This rearrangement joins TRBV28 to TRBJ1-2; a possible D gene is TRBD1 (5 bases). This CDR3 spans 14 amino acids. V lost 6 bases and J 7 bases, leaving 18 bases between the germline ends. Germline CDR1 MDHEN, CDR2 SYDVKM. The CDR3 is CASRPGRSGGGYTF. CDR3 nucleotides: TGTGCCAGCAGACCGGGACGGTCGGGGGGTGGCTACACCTTC.

This clonotype appeared many times. V and J are TRBV19 and TRBJ1-2, with D uncertain. Trimming pared 4 bases from V and 1 base from J, leaving 7 bases between. The germline CDR1 and CDR2 sequences are LNHDA and SQIVND (reference sequence). The CDR3 covers 13 residues. CDR3 sequence: CASSTGSNYGYTF. The CDR3 DNA sequence: TGTGCCAGTAGTACTGGGAGTAACTATGGCTACACCTTC.

This clonotype was seen more than once but under ten times. The chain uses TRBV5-1 and TRBJ2-5, with D tentatively TRBD1 (6 bases). Per germline, CDR1 SGHRS and CDR2 YFSETQ. Trimming shortened V by 3 bases and J by 4 bases, and 13 bases separated the two germline ends. This CDR3 contains 14 residues. The CDR3 coding sequence is TGCGCCAGCAGCTCGACAGGATTGGGAGAGACCCAGTACTTC. The encoded protein is CASSSTGLGETQYF.

This clonotype was seen repeatedly, ten times or more. The chain couples TRBV7-6 to TRBJ2-7, with D perhaps matching TRBD1 or TRBD2 (5 bases each). CDR1 is SGHVS, CDR2 FNYEAQ, per germline. V shed 6 bases and J shed 0 bases, with 12 bases lying between them. CDR3 length: 14 residues. For the CDR3, the DNA is TGTGCCAGCAGACGGGACGGTAACTCCTACGAGCAGTACTTC. Its translation: CASRRDGNSYEQYF.

Ten or more counts support this clonotype. The chain carries TRBV12-5 and TRBJ2-5; TRBD1 agrees at 8 bases. This CDR3 comprises 14 residues. V lost 7 bases and J lost 5; bases outside the gene matches: 9. Germline V gene data show CDR1 as LGHNT and CDR2 as FRNRAP. Here the CDR3 reads CASASDQGAETQYF. CDR3 DNA sequence: TGTGCTAGTGCCTCCGACCAGGGGGCTGAGACCCAGTACTTC.

This clonotype was seen repeatedly, ten times or more. The chain couples TRBV10-3 to TRBJ2-7; 12 nucleotides match TRBD2. With V trimmed by 6 bases and J by 5 bases, 2 bases remained unmatched. The germline V gene has CDR1 ENHRY and CDR2 SYGVKD. The CDR3 loop spans 13 amino acids. The CDR3 bases are TGTGCCATCAGCCGGACTAGCGGGAACGAGCAGTACTTC. Translating it yields CAISRTSGNEQYF.

The J gene is TRBJ2-5, the V gene TRBV6-1; D is perhaps TRBD1 (6 bases). The germline V and J ends were trimmed by 6 bases and 4 bases, with 15 bases remaining between them. The V gene's germline CDR1 is MNHNS and CDR2 SASEGT. This CDR3 spans 14 amino acids. In DNA form, the CDR3 reads TGTGCCAGCAGCGAGGGGGTGGAGAGAGAGACCCAGTACTTC. Translated: CASSEGVERETQYF.